This T cell receptor (beta chain) was sequenced during a study of shared clonotypes between healthy human individuals. Libraries were prepared by immunoSEQ multiplex PCR; TCRdb keeps only in-frame clonotypes and omits some of them. Of 750,000 to 1,000,000 clones in the sample, about 92% were seen once. Germline V gene sequence: CDR1 MGHRA, CDR2 YSYEKL. CDR3 length equals 13 residues. V was pared by 1 base and J by 3 bases, with 5 bases between. Naive CD8 cells lacked CD45RO and underwent positive selection for CCR7, leaving out terminally differentiated effector memory CD45RA+ cells. A note on this clone: This sample includes further DNA sequences coding for the same CDR3.

Sequencing was carried out using naive CD8+ T cells sorted from blood. This sequence originates from a man aged 25-45 years in good health. The gene calls are TRBV4-1 and TRBJ2-3; no clear D gene. Here the CDR3 reads CASSQVGTDTQYF. In nucleotides, the CDR3 is TGCGCCAGCAGCCAAGTTGGTACAGATACGCAGTATTTT.